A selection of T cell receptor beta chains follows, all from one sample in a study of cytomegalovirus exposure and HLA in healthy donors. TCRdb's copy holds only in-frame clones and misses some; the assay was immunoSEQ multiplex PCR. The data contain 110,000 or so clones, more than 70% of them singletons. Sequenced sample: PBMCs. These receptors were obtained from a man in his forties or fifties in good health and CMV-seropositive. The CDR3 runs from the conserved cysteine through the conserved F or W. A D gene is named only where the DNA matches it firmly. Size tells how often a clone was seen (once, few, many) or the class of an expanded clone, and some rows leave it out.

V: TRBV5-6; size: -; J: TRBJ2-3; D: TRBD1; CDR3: CASSWDSSTDTQYF; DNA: TGTGCCAGCAGCTGGGACAGTAGCACAGATACGCAGTATTTT
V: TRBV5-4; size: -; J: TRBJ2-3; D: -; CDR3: CASSPVGSGTTQYF; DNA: TGTGCCAGCAGCCCCGTGGGCAGCGGGACAACGCAGTATTTT
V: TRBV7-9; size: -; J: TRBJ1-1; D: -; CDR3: CASSLTSEGIEAFF; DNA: TGTGCCAGCAGCCTAACGTCGGAGGGAATTGAAGCTTTCTTT
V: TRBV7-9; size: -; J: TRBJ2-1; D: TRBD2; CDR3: CASSLAPTSGTGEQFF; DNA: TGTGCCAGCAGCTTAGCGCCCACTAGCGGGACTGGTGAGCAGTTCTTC
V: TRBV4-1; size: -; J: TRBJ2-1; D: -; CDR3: CASSQDWRTEQFF; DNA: TGCGCCAGCAGCCAAGATTGGAGAACTGAGCAGTTCTTC
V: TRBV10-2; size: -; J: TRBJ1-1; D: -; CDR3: CASSSPGTEAFF; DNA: TGCGCCAGCAGTTCCCCCGGGACTGAAGCTTTCTTT
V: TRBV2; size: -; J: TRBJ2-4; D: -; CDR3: CASSRDFKNIQYF; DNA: TGTGCCAGCAGCCGGGACTTTAAAAACATTCAGTACTTC
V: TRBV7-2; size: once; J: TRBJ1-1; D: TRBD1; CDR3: CATRQGIGTEAFF; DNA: TGTGCCACTCGACAGGGGATAGGAACTGAAGCTTTCTTT
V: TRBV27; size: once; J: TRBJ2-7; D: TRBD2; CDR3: CASSLREGKYEQYF; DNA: TGCGCCAGCAGTCTGCGGGAGGGGAAGTACGAGCAGTACTTC
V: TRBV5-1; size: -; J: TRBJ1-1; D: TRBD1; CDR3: CASSPGDSGGTEAFF; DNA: TGCGCCAGCAGCCCTGGGGACAGCGGGGGCACTGAAGCTTTCTTT
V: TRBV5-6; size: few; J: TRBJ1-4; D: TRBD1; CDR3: CASSPGTENEKLFF; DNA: TGTGCCAGCAGCCCCGGGACAGAGAATGAAAAACTGTTTTTT
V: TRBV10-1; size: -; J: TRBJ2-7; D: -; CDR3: CASSEGDEYEQYF; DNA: TGCGCCAGCAGTGAAGGGGATGAGTACGAGCAGTACTTC
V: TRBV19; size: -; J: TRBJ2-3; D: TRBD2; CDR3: CASLSGGATDTQYF; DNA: TGTGCCAGTCTAAGCGGGGGGGCTACAGATACGCAGTATTTT
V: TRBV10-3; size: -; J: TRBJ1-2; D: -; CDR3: CALLREDTPNYGYTF; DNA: TGTGCCCTCCTCCGGGAGGACACACCTAACTATGGCTACACCTTC
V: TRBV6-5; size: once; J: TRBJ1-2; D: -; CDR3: CASSYRQGTGYTF; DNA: TGTGCCAGCAGTTACCGGCAGGGTACAGGCTACACCTTC
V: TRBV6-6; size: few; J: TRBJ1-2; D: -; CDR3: CASKRSRTVDVYGYTF; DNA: TGTGCCAGCAAGAGGTCGAGGACAGTAGACGTTTATGGCTACACCTTC
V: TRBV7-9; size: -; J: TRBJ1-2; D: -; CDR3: CASSPHGGNYGYTF; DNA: TGTGCCAGCAGTCCCCATGGGGGGAACTATGGCTACACCTTC
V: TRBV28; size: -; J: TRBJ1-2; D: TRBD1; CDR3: CASTKLVGTGYGYTF; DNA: TGTGCCAGCACCAAGCTCGTTGGGACAGGGTATGGCTACACCTTC
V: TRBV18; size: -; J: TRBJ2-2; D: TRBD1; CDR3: CASSPTGMDRNTGELFF; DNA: TGTGCCAGCTCACCGACAGGGATGGACAGGAACACCGGGGAGCTGTTTTTT
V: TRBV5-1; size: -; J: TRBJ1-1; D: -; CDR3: CASSEQGENTEAFF; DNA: TGCGCCAGCAGCGAACAGGGAGAGAACACTGAAGCTTTCTTT
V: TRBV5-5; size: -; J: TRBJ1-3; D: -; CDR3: CASSAASSGNTIYF; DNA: TGTGCCAGCAGCGCGGCGTCCTCTGGAAACACCATATATTTT
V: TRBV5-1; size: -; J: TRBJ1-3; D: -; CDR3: CASSLAGGISGNTIYF; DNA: TGCGCCAGCAGCTTGGCGGGGGGCATCTCTGGAAACACCATATATTTT
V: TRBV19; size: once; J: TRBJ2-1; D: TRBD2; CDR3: CASIRRLAWFSYNEQFF; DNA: TGTGCCAGTATCAGGAGACTAGCGTGGTTCTCCTACAATGAGCAGTTCTTC
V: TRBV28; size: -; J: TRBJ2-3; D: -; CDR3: CASRTTGLTDTQYF; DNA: TGTGCCAGCAGGACCACAGGGTTAACAGATACGCAGTATTTT